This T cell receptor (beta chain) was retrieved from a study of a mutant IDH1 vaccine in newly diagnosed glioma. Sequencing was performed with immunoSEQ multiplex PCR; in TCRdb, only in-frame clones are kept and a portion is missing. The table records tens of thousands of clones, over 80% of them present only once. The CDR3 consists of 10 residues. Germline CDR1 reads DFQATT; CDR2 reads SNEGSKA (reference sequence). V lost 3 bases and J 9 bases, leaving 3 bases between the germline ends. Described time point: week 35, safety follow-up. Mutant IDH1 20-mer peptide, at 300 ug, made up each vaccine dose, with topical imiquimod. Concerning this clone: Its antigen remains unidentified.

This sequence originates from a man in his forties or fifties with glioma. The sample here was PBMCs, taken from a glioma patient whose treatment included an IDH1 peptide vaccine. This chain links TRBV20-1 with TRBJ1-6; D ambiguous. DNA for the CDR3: TGCAGTGCTAGCGGTTCACCCCTCCACTTT. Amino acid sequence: CSASGSPLHF.